The next 32 T cell receptor beta chains were all read from a single sample in a study of cytomegalovirus exposure and HLA in healthy donors. Both 60 Vbeta primers and 13 Jbeta primers went into the PCR. The method was immunoSEQ multiplex PCR; TCRdb's version includes in-frame clones alone and lacks a portion of them. Here the sample spans approximately 220,000 clones, around 79% being singletons. The sample comprised PBMCs. Receptors originate from a girl aged 2 to 9 in good health and CMV-seronegative.

V usage is TRBV6-1 and J usage is TRBJ1-2; D might be TRBD1 (5 bases). Per germline, CDR1 MNHNS and CDR2 SASEGT. There are 18 residues in the CDR3. With 2 bases removed from V and 5 bases from J, the gap between germline ends came to 24 bases. As DNA, the CDR3 is TGTGCCAGCAGTGAAAACCCCAATAGGACACCCGAGGTATATGGCTACACCTTC. The encoded protein is CASSENPNRTPEVYGYTF.

The chain combines TRBV5-1 with TRBJ2-5; D is perhaps TRBD2 (6 bases). The J call may be mistaken, given a closer DNA end match to TRBJ2-7. The V gene's germline CDR1 is SGHRS and CDR2 YFSETQ. CDR3 length: 14 residues. CDR3 protein: CASSLLGGTYEQYF. As DNA, the CDR3 is TGCGCCAGCAGCTTGCTCGGGGGTACCTACGAGCAGTACTTC.

The CDR3 coding sequence is TGTGCCAGCAGCGAAGGGGGAGGAGGTCAGCCCCAGCATTTT. This sequence encodes CASSEGGGGQPQHF. The chain employs TRBV25-1 and TRBJ1-5; D might be TRBD1 (6 bases). CDR3 length: 14 amino acids. CDR1 and CDR2 (germline): MGHDK, SYGVNS. Trimming removed 6 bases at V and 6 bases at J, with 15 bases between.

The V and J genes are TRBV29-1 and TRBJ2-7; 9 bases are a match to TRBD1. This CDR3 has 15 residues. V lost 7 bases, J lost 3 bases, and 13 bases stayed unmatched. CDR1 and CDR2 (germline): SQVTM, ANQGSEA. The CDR3 reads CSAVPGQGPNYEQYF. CDR3 nucleotides: TGCAGCGCCGTCCCGGGACAGGGTCCGAACTACGAGCAGTACTTC.

V is TRBV11-1 and J is TRBJ2-7; tentative D call: TRBD2 (6 bases). Germline CDR1 is SGHAT and CDR2 is FQDESV (reference sequence). V lost 1 base and J 2 bases, leaving 15 bases between the germline ends. The CDR3 loop spans 16 amino acids. The CDR3 region has the DNA TGTGCCAGCAGCTTAGGTAGCGGAGGGCCCACCTACGAGCAGTACTTC. Encoded protein: CASSLGSGGPTYEQYF.

This chain uses TRBV7-9 with TRBJ1-6, with 10 bases fitting TRBD1. The V segment lost 7 bases and the J segment 7 bases; nucleotides outside the gene matches: 7. The CDR3 is made up of 15 amino acids. Germline CDR1 and CDR2: SEHNR and FQNEAQ (reference sequence). The CDR3 region is CASMKPGQGNSPLHF. DNA for the CDR3: TGTGCCAGCATGAAACCGGGACAGGGGAATTCACCCCTCCACTTT.

The table lists this clone with a count of one. The rearrangement joins TRBV5-5 to TRBJ1-1; D gene uncertain. CDR1 is SGHKS and CDR2 is YYEKEE in the germline V gene (reference sequence). This CDR3 spans 14 amino acids. Trimming cost V 0 bases and J 0 bases, with 6 bases left between them. The DNA for the CDR3 is TGTGCCAGCAGCTTGGACCGGTTGAACACTGAAGCTTTCTTT. It is translated as CASSLDRLNTEAFF.

This clone showed up just once. The V and J genes are TRBV5-1 and TRBJ2-7; the D gene is possibly TRBD1 (7 bases). The length of the CDR3 is 14 residues. Trimming cost V 2 bases and J 4 bases, with 13 bases left between them. Germline CDR1 SGHRS, CDR2 YFSETQ. The CDR3: CASSFRQGGYEQYF. Written as DNA, the CDR3 is TGCGCCAGCAGCTTCCGACAGGGAGGATACGAGCAGTACTTC.

The gene calls are TRBV5-6 and TRBJ1-1, with D unresolved. The CDR3 loop spans 15 amino acids. The V and J ends lost 2 bases and 0 bases respectively, with 11 bases between them. Germline V gene lookup returns CDR1 SGHDT and CDR2 YYEEEE. The CDR3: CASSFRVRLNTEAFF. The CDR3 DNA follows: TGTGCCAGCAGCTTCCGGGTCCGATTGAACACTGAAGCTTTCTTT.

The V and J genes are TRBV10-3 and TRBJ2-1; 8 positions agree with TRBD1. This CDR3 spans 12 amino acids. Unmatched junction bases numbered 2, after V lost 5 bases and J lost 8 bases. Germline V gene lookup returns CDR1 ENHRY and CDR2 SYGVKD. For the CDR3, the DNA is TGTGCCATCAGTCAGGGGGCAGATGAGCAGTTCTTC. Protein sequence: CAISQGADEQFF.

V and J are TRBV14 and TRBJ2-1; 9 nucleotides agree with TRBD1. The CDR3 has 15 amino acids. Trimming removed 4 bases from V and 7 bases from J; junction bases left unmatched: 8. Germline V lookup: CDR1 SGHDN, CDR2 FVKESK. DNA of the CDR3: TGTGCCAGCAGCCCCCTCCGGGACAGGGATAATGAGCAGTTCTTC. This encodes CASSPLRDRDNEQFF.

This clone has just a few counts. The chain recombines TRBV19 with TRBJ2-7; 8 nucleotides line up with TRBD1. The CDR3 has 13 residues. After removal of 2 bases from V and 5 bases from J, the junction contained 2 bases not matched to a gene. In germline, CDR1 is LNHDA, CDR2 SQIVND (reference sequence). CDR3 residues: CASSIRDRNEQYF. The DNA of the CDR3 is TGTGCCAGTAGTATACGGGACAGGAACGAGCAGTACTTC. The variable domain in full, with the rest retrieved from reference TRBV19 and TRBJ2-7, is DGGITQSPKYLFRKEGQNVTLSCEQNLNHDAMYWYRQDPGQGLRLIYYSQIVNDFQKGDIAEGYSVSREKKESFPLTVTSAQKNPTAFYLCASSIRDRNEQYFGPGTRLTVT.

The CDR3 loop is CASSRGIPNQPQHF. The DNA of the CDR3 is TGTGCCAGCAGCCGGGGGATCCCCAATCAGCCCCAGCATTTT. V is TRBV21-1 and J is TRBJ1-5. TRBV21-1 is a pseudogene segment. The CDR3 is 14 residues long.

This chain connects TRBV2 to TRBJ1-1; D call uncertain. With 6 bases removed from V and 3 bases from J, the gap between germline ends came to 11 bases. The CDR3 spans 13 residues. The V gene's germline CDR1 is SNHLY and CDR2 FYNNEI. The CDR3 nucleotides are TGTGCCAGCAGGGTTTCCGGGGACACTGAAGCTTTCTTT. Its translation is CASRVSGDTEAFF.

V gene TRBV5-1 combines with J gene TRBJ2-7; 9 bases align to TRBD1. Unmatched junction bases numbered 6, after V lost 4 bases and J lost 4 bases. This CDR3 has 14 amino acids. In germline, CDR1 is SGHRS, CDR2 YFSETQ. In DNA form, the CDR3 reads TGCGCCAGCAGCCCGGGGACAGGGTTTTACGAGCAGTACTTC. As protein: CASSPGTGFYEQYF. Together with reference TRBV5-1 and TRBJ2-7, the CDR3 gives the full variable domain: KAGVTQTPRYLIKTRGQQVTLSCSPISGHRSVSWYQQTPGQGLQFLFEYFSETQRNKGNFPGRFSGRQFSNSRSEMNVSTLELGDSALYLCASSPGTGFYEQYFGPGTRLTVT.

This rearrangement joins TRBV7-3 to TRBJ2-1; D may be TRBD2 (5 bases). V lost 5 bases and J lost 0, with 11 bases in between. The CDR3 extends over 15 amino acids. Germline V gene lookup returns CDR1 SGHTA and CDR2 FQGTGA. CDR3 nucleotides: TGTGCCAGCAGCACAACGGGAAGCTCCTACAATGAGCAGTTCTTC. This gives the protein CASSTTGSSYNEQFF. Based on the CDR3 plus reference TRBV7-3 and TRBJ2-1, the full variable domain is GAGVSQTPSNKVTEKGKYVELRCDPISGHTALYWYRQSLGQGPEFLIYFQGTGAADDSGLPNDRFFAVRPEGSVSTLKIQRTERGDSAVYLCASSTTGSSYNEQFFGPGTRLTVL.

This clone was found a few times. V gene TRBV5-1 combines with J gene TRBJ1-1; D is unclear. Germline values: CDR1 SGHRS, CDR2 YFSETQ. This CDR3 comprises 14 residues. Between the trimmed V and J ends, which lost 0 bases and 0 bases, there was a span of 6 bases. In DNA, the CDR3 is TGCGCCAGCAGCTTGGGAGATCTGAACACTGAAGCTTTCTTT. This gives the protein CASSLGDLNTEAFF.

The rearrangement uses TRBV5-1 and TRBJ1-6; 7 nucleotides match TRBD1. Losses at the gene ends were 2 bases for V and 6 bases for J; bases not matched to a gene: 2. The CDR3 is 14 amino acids. From germline, CDR1 is SGHRS and CDR2 YFSETQ. The CDR3 sequence: CASSFPGGNSPLHF. CDR3 coding DNA: TGCGCCAGCAGCTTCCCAGGGGGTAATTCACCCCTCCACTTT.

V gene TRBV11-2 combines with J gene TRBJ1-1; tentatively, D is TRBD1 (5 bases). The length of the CDR3 is 15 residues. Germline V gives CDR1 SGHAT, CDR2 FQNNGV. Between the trimmed V and J ends, which lost 5 bases and 7 bases, there was a span of 20 bases. The CDR3 nucleotides are TGTGCCAGCAGCCTGGTGGGTGGAGGGACCGATGAAGCTTTCTTT. Translating gives CASSLVGGGTDEAFF.

This clone was recorded only once. The V gene is TRBV7-9, the J gene TRBJ2-1; 9 nucleotides match TRBD2. Germline CDR1 is SEHNR and CDR2 is FQNEAQ (reference sequence). V dropped 4 bases and J dropped 6; count of bases not matched to a gene: 13. This CDR3 is built from 17 residues. The CDR3 protein is CASSSRGVAGDVNEQFF. As DNA, the CDR3 is TGTGCCAGCAGCTCACGGGGGGTAGCGGGAGACGTCAATGAGCAGTTCTTC. Full variable domain (missing parts from reference TRBV7-9 and TRBJ2-1): DTGVSQNPRHKITKRGQNVTFRCDPISEHNRLYWYRQTLGQGPEFLTYFQNEAQLEKSRLLSDRFSAERPKGSFSTLEIQRTEQGDSAMYLCASSSRGVAGDVNEQFFGPGTRLTVL.

This clone showed up just a few times. This sequence joins TRBV7-2 and TRBJ2-1; a possible D gene is TRBD1 (6 bases). Germline V gives CDR1 SGHTA, CDR2 FQGNSA. The CDR3 is 16 amino acids. V lost 5 bases, J lost 3 bases, and 17 bases lay in between. The CDR3 region is CASSLTDRTFYNEQFF. The CDR3 nucleotides read TGTGCCAGCAGCCTTACCGACAGGACATTCTACAATGAGCAGTTCTTC.

The J gene is TRBJ1-1, the V gene TRBV5-1; D is possibly TRBD1 (6 bases). Germline-derived CDR1 and CDR2 are SGHRS and YFSETQ. V lost 1 base to trimming and J lost 5 bases, with 18 bases between them. The CDR3 is made up of 16 amino acids. CDR3 protein: CASSLLWDTLETEAFF. DNA for the CDR3: TGCGCCAGCAGCTTGCTATGGGACACCCTCGAGACTGAAGCTTTCTTT.

V usage is TRBV5-1 and J usage is TRBJ1-1, with D hard to call. Germline lookup yields CDR1 SGHRS and CDR2 YFSETQ. The CDR3 runs 13 residues. The ends were cut back, 5 bases at V and 1 base at J, with 9 bases in the middle. Here the CDR3 reads CASSSEQNTEAFF. The CDR3 DNA is TGCGCCAGCAGTTCGGAGCAGAACACTGAAGCTTTCTTT.

The chain uses TRBV6-1 and TRBJ2-3, with 15 bases identical to TRBD2. The CDR3 totals 15 residues. Trimming took 8 bases from V and 4 from J; bases not matched to a gene: 4. Per the germline V gene, CDR1 is MNHNS and CDR2 is SASEGT. The CDR3 nucleotides read TGTGCCAGCCGGACTAGCGGGAGGGCCGCAGATACGCAGTATTTT. Amino acid sequence: CASRTSGRAADTQYF.

The chain uses TRBV5-1 and TRBJ2-1; 7 positions agree with TRBD2. Germline trimming cut 4 bases from V and 7 bases from J; bases unmatched to any gene: 8. This CDR3 spans 14 amino acids. Germline CDR1 SGHRS, CDR2 YFSETQ. The CDR3 loop is CASSGGSTGNEQFF. The DNA for the CDR3 is TGCGCCAGCAGCGGCGGGAGTACGGGAAATGAGCAGTTCTTC. Full variable domain (outside the CDR3, taken from reference TRBV5-1 and TRBJ2-1): KAGVTQTPRYLIKTRGQQVTLSCSPISGHRSVSWYQQTPGQGLQFLFEYFSETQRNKGNFPGRFSGRQFSNSRSEMNVSTLELGDSALYLCASSGGSTGNEQFFGPGTRLTVL.

This clone has a handful of counts. CDR3 region: CASSSQGYSNQPQHF. The CDR3 DNA is TGTGCCAGCAGTTCACAGGGGTATAGCAATCAGCCCCAGCATTTT. The chain couples TRBV2 to TRBJ1-5; 7 bases line up with TRBD1. Looked up from germline, CDR1 is SNHLY and CDR2 is FYNNEI. Trimming at V came to 5 bases and at J to 0 bases, leaving 4 bases not matched to a gene. The CDR3 contains 15 residues.

The chain couples TRBV9 to TRBJ1-3; weak D call: TRBD1 (5 bases). Germline values: CDR1 SGDLS, CDR2 YYNGEE. This CDR3 has 15 amino acids. V lost 4 bases and J lost 1, with 12 bases in between. The CDR3: CASSFRGVSGNTIYF. CDR3 nucleotide sequence: TGTGCCAGCAGCTTCCGGGGGGTGTCTGGAAACACCATATATTTT. Filled out from reference TRBV9 and TRBJ1-3, the complete variable domain reads DSGVTQTPKHLITATGQRVTLRCSPRSGDLSVYWYQQSLDQGLQFLIQYYNGEERAKGNILERFSAQQFPDLHSELNLSSLELGDSALYFCASSFRGVSGNTIYFGEGSWLTVV.

The genes are TRBV27 and TRBJ1-5; a weak D match, TRBD1 (5 bases). V lost 2 bases and J 6 bases, leaving 11 bases between the germline ends. The CDR3 length is 14 residues. Germline lookup yields CDR1 MNHEY and CDR2 SMNVEV (reference sequence). The CDR3 sequence: CASSLAQGSQPQHF. The DNA of the CDR3 is TGTGCCAGCAGTTTAGCGCAGGGATCTCAGCCCCAGCATTTT.

V usage is TRBV7-8 and J usage is TRBJ1-2, with D maybe TRBD1 (6 bases). The germline V and J ends were trimmed by 4 bases and 8 bases, with 14 bases remaining between them. This CDR3 is 13 amino acids long. The V gene's germline CDR1 is SGHVS and CDR2 FQNEAQ. The CDR3 DNA reads TGTGCCAGCAGCTCAAGAACAGGGAACGGCTACACCTTC. Its protein is CASSSRTGNGYTF.

This clone appeared a single time. The rearrangement uses TRBV2 and TRBJ2-1; 7 bases line up with TRBD1. The ends lost 6 bases at V and 0 bases at J; junction bases unmatched: 23. CDR3 length: 21 amino acids. Per germline, CDR1 SNHLY and CDR2 FYNNEI. The CDR3, as DNA: TGTGCCAGCAGCCAACCCTCAAAGACAGGGAAGCCTACTAGCTCCTACAATGAGCAGTTCTTC. Protein: CASSQPSKTGKPTSSYNEQFF.

This chain connects TRBV9 to TRBJ2-7, with D perhaps TRBD1 (5 bases). CDR3 length: 13 residues. V was cut by 3 bases and J by 2 bases, with 9 bases left in between. The germline V gene has CDR1 SGDLS and CDR2 YYNGEE. The CDR3 protein is CASSDDRTYEQYF. The DNA of the CDR3 is TGTGCCAGCAGCGACGACAGAACCTACGAGCAGTACTTC.

The chain couples TRBV7-8 to TRBJ1-1; 9 bases match TRBD1. CDR1 SGHVS and CDR2 FQNEAQ come from the germline V gene. The CDR3 spans 16 residues. V was clipped by 4 bases and J by 1 base; unmatched bases: 7. CDR3 residues: CASSSTPGQGNTEAFF. The CDR3 nucleotides read TGTGCCAGCAGCTCTACTCCGGGACAGGGGAACACTGAAGCTTTCTTT. The full variable domain, its missing parts supplied by reference TRBV7-8 and TRBJ1-1, is GAGVSQSPRYKVAKRGQDVALRCDPISGHVSLFWYQQALGQGPEFLTYFQNEAQLDKSGLPSDRFFAERPEGSVSTLKIQRTQQEDSAVYLCASSSTPGQGNTEAFFGQGTRLTVV.